Below are 12 T cell receptor beta chains sequenced from a single sample in a study of control samples from healthy donors and cancer patients. The assay was immunoSEQ multiplex PCR, and TCRdb's table has in-frame clones only and misses some. Counted here are 77,000 or so clones, about nine tenths occurring once; the ten biggest clones make up about a sixth. Sequenced input: blood. Receptors originate from a man aged 30 to 45 in good health.

The chain has TRBV27 and TRBJ2-7, with D possibly TRBD1 on 5 matching bases. The CDR3 runs to 15 residues. V lost 2 bases to trimming and J lost 0 bases, with 11 bases between them. CDR1 and CDR2 from the germline V gene are MNHEY and SMNVEV (reference sequence). The CDR3 DNA is TGTGCCAGCAGTTTAGAGGCAGGGTACTCCTACGAGCAGTACTTC. Its protein is CASSLEAGYSYEQYF.

Details on this clone: At the DNA level, this CDR3 is encoded by other sequences in the same sample as well. The gene calls are TRBV30 and TRBJ1-6; D remains ambiguous. Germline V CDR1 and CDR2: GTSNPN, SVGIG (reference sequence). Trimming removed 0 bases at V and 6 bases at J, with 0 bases between. The CDR3 sequence is 11 residues long. CDR3: CAWSVNSPLHF. As DNA, the CDR3 is TGTGCCTGGAGTGTTAATTCACCCCTCCACTTT.

This CDR3 reads CASSQDSTAKNIQYF. Here the CDR3 DNA reads TGTGCCAGCAGCCAAGATTCGACAGCCAAAAACATTCAGTACTTC. The chain joins TRBV4-2 to TRBJ2-4, with D uncertain. This CDR3 is built from 15 residues. Germline V gene data show CDR1 as LGHNA and CDR2 as YNFKEQ. V lost 0 bases, J lost 0 bases, and 6 bases lay in between.

The rearrangement links TRBV7-9 to TRBJ1-1; TRBD1 matches 8 bases. J was trimmed by 6 bases and V by 3 bases; bases with no gene match: 15. The CDR3 is 17 amino acids. In germline, CDR1 is SEHNR, CDR2 FQNEAQ (reference sequence). This chain's CDR3 is CASSLRQGTLRIAEAFF. The CDR3 DNA reads TGTGCCAGCAGCTTGAGACAGGGGACCTTACGGATCGCTGAAGCTTTCTTT.

This clone was observed a few times. The chain has TRBV9 and TRBJ1-2, with D hard to call. Trimming removed 0 bases from V and 2 bases from J, with 5 bases in between. Looked up from germline, CDR1 is SGDLS and CDR2 is YYNGEE. The CDR3 runs 13 residues. The CDR3 is CASSVGRNYGYTF. The CDR3 DNA reads as TGTGCCAGCAGCGTAGGACGAAACTATGGCTACACCTTC.

This rearrangement joins TRBV27 to TRBJ1-1; D possibly corresponds to TRBD1 (6 bases). The CDR3 sequence is 13 residues long. Deletions cut 5 bases from V and 5 bases from J, with 12 bases between. The germline V gene encodes CDR1 MNHEY and CDR2 SMNVEV (reference sequence). This CDR3 is CASSPQGFTEAFF. The CDR3 DNA reads as TGTGCCAGCAGTCCACAGGGATTTACTGAAGCTTTCTTT.

This chain connects TRBV11-2 to TRBJ2-1, with 7 nucleotides matching TRBD1. The V gene's germline CDR1 is SGHAT and CDR2 FQNNGV. The CDR3 is 16 residues long. Trimming took 5 bases from V and 3 from J; bases not matched to a gene: 10. CDR3 sequence reads: CASSKMRTGVYNEQFF. The CDR3 DNA sequence: TGTGCCAGCAGCAAAATGAGGACAGGTGTCTACAATGAGCAGTTCTTC.

The chain employs TRBV27 and TRBJ1-6; a weak D match, TRBD1 (5 bases). The V end lost 6 bases, the J end lost 5 bases, and 11 bases lay between the germline ends. The CDR3 is made up of 14 amino acids. CDR1 is MNHEY and CDR2 is SMNVEV in the germline V gene (reference sequence). CDR3 in DNA: TGTGCCAGCAGAGCGCGACAGAATAATTCACCCCTCCACTTT. Translation: CASRARQNNSPLHF.

Points on this clone: The DNA is omitted, as the CDR3 cannot be located on it reliably, and the CDR3 follows TCRdb's listing. The chain recombines TRBV19 with TRBJ1-5; TRBD1 reflects the table's D call only, with no check against the DNA. The CDR3 sequence runs 14 residues, both termini included. Germline lookup yields CDR1 LNHDA and CDR2 SQIVND (reference sequence). The CDR3: CASTSGQGRQPQHF.

Turning to this clone: At the DNA level, this CDR3 is encoded by other sequences in the same sample as well. The rearrangement uses TRBV3-1 (or the pseudogene TRBV3-2) and TRBJ2-3; the match to TRBD2 covers 8 bases. Germline CDR1 LGHDT, CDR2 YNNKEL (reference sequence). This CDR3 is built from 14 residues. Trimming removed 4 bases from V and 3 bases from J; junction bases left unmatched: 3. In DNA form, the CDR3 reads TGTGCCAGCAGCCGGAGCGGGGGAACAGATACGCAGTATTTT. Its protein is CASSRSGGTDTQYF.

The chain employs TRBV5-1 and TRBJ1-6, with a weak D call TRBD1 (5 bases). The CDR3 is 15 residues long. V lost 5 bases to trimming and J lost 6 bases, with 15 bases between them. Germline loops: CDR1 SGHRS, CDR2 YFSETQ. The CDR3 DNA reads as TGCGCCAGCAGGGAAACCCTGCAGGGTAATTCACCCCTCCACTTT. Amino acid sequence: CASRETLQGNSPLHF.

In nucleotides, the CDR3 is TGTGCCTGGATCGCCTTGAAGCAGGGGTTAGGGTACGAGCAGTACTTC. Its translation is CAWIALKQGLGYEQYF. The rearrangement links TRBV30 to TRBJ2-7, with D perhaps matching TRBD1 (6 bases). CDR1 GTSNPN and CDR2 SVGIG come from the germline V gene (reference sequence). Trimming cost V 4 bases and J 4 bases, with 23 bases left between them. This CDR3 spans 16 amino acids.